This TCR beta chain derives from a study of identical twins. Broader study findings: It was out-of-frame TCR alpha sharing in monozygotic twins that models underestimated. Its conclusions, products of cross-sectional statistical analysis, did not come from following the same donors.

The donor group consisted entirely of healthy Caucasians. MiXCR was run by TCRdb on the 5' RACE reads, yielding one entry per CDR3 protein. This table holds 690,000 or so distinct CDR3 sequences, less than 10% found once. V lost 5 bases, J lost 14 bases, and 10 bases stayed unmatched. CDR1 and CDR2 from the germline V gene are SGHTA and FQGTGA. This CDR3 is 12 amino acids long. This clonotype showed up just a few times. Its antigen is undetermined. The data were also submitted as part of a second study, on yellow fever vaccine responses in identical twins.

Sequencing was done on a sample of PBMCs. The sequence derives from a woman younger than 35 in good health. This chain connects TRBV7-3 to TRBJ2-3; 7 nucleotides match TRBD2. The CDR3 sequence is CASSPNGEGRYF. The CDR3 region has the DNA TGTGCCAGCAGCCCCAATGGGGAGGGCAGGTATTTT.